This T cell receptor beta chain was captured in a study of beta chain features in type 1 diabetes. Points from the study as a whole: In every one of the four CD4+ subsets, TCRB CDR3s were moderately but significantly shorter in Type 1 diabetes patients.

What was sequenced were expressed TCRB transcripts, since all of the isolated RNA had been reverse transcribed. The assay was immunoSEQ multiplex PCR, and TCRdb's table has in-frame clones only and misses some. The sample holds 200,000 to 300,000 clones, about a tenth seen once. The sample holds a few counts of this clone. Its target is not known. V shed 7 bases and J 6 bases; nucleotides not matched to a gene: 5. CDR3 length equals 12 residues. Germline CDR1 SGHRS, CDR2 YFSETQ. A sort by CD45RO/CCR7/CD25/CD127/CD95/CD27 yielded CD4+ naive, central memory, regulatory and stem cell-like memory cells. Sequenced input: naive CD4+ T cells from blood. The sequence was obtained from a man aged 30 to 45 with type 1 diabetes. The chain combines TRBV5-1 with TRBJ2-7; 9 bases match TRBD1. The CDR3 bases are TGCGCCAGCTTTCGGGACAGGGCCGAGCAGTACTTC. Its protein product is CASFRDRAEQYF.